The clone carrying this T cell receptor (beta chain) was recorded only once. Its target is unknown. The data originate from a study of cytomegalovirus exposure and HLA in healthy donors. Study in general: Assignment to the Caucasian-associated ancestry cluster applied to more than 75% of the approximately 370 genotyped donors. Study-level results: Accurate prediction of most subjects' HLA-A and HLA-B alleles from TCR beta sequences was reported. V segments that were indistinguishable, TRBV6-2 and TRBV6-3 among them, were omitted from analysis. Later on, an analysis found that several of the most significant clusters appeared to be linked to common viral pathogens, which included parvovirus B19.

V gave up 5 bases and J gave up 7 bases; unmatched junction bases: 8. Germline V gives CDR1 MNHEY, CDR2 SMNVEV (reference sequence). This CDR3 spans 15 amino acids. The PCR contained 60 Vbeta and 13 Jbeta primers. Here immunoSEQ multiplex PCR was the method, and the copy in TCRdb shows in-frame clones only, minus some. The sample has about 150,000 clones; about three quarters are singletons. The chain recombines TRBV27 with TRBJ2-3; 11 bases match TRBD2. This TCR was recovered from a male donor in good health and CMV-seronegative. The sample comprised PBMCs. In DNA, the CDR3 is TGTGCCAGCAGTCCTTTAGCGGGGGGGCCGAATACGCAGTATTTT. Its translation: CASSPLAGGPNTQYF.